These 21 T cell receptor beta chains came from one sample sequenced in a study of cytomegalovirus exposure and HLA in healthy donors (TCRdb year 2017). Library method: the immunoSEQ multiplex PCR assay. A mixture of 60 forward primers for TCR Vbeta segments and 13 reverse primers for TCR Jbeta segments was used in the multiplex PCR. The clones in this table, taken by TCRdb from immuneACCESS, are in-frame only. Not every clone is retained; where verified, under half of the shortfall comes from an unresolved V gene, and the cause of the rest is unknown. The sample table holds 160,000 or so clones, of which around 80% were seen once. Together, the top ten hold 1.5% of the sample. The specimen was PBMCs. These TCRs come from a woman between 18 and 29 years old in good health and CMV-seronegative.

With respect to this clone: This CDR3 is missing its conserved last phenylalanine or tryptophan, likely due to a read error. The DNA is omitted, as the CDR3 cannot be located on it reliably, and the CDR3 follows TCRdb's listing. This chain joins TRBV7-9 and TRBJ1-1. Germline loops: CDR1 SEHNR, CDR2 FQNEAQ (reference sequence). The CDR3 is 8 amino acids in total, end residues counted. The CDR3 loop is CSSSLGPG.

The V gene is TRBV7-9, the J gene TRBJ1-1; D remains ambiguous. Trimming removed 1 base at V and 5 bases at J, with 11 bases between. The CDR3 length is 14 residues. Germline lookup yields CDR1 SEHNR and CDR2 FQNEAQ (reference sequence). CDR3 bases: TGTGCCAGCAGCTTAGAATATCCAGGAACTGAAGCTTTCTTT. It encodes CASSLEYPGTEAFF.

This rearrangement joins TRBV2 to TRBJ1-6, with 9 bases aligning to TRBD1. The germline V gene has CDR1 SNHLY and CDR2 FYNNEI. This CDR3 has 16 residues. Trimming at V came to 6 bases and at J to 10 bases, leaving 13 bases not matched to a gene. The CDR3 loop reads CASSTGGTPMGSPLHF. The CDR3 DNA is TGTGCCAGCAGCACAGGGGGCACGCCTATGGGGTCACCCCTCCACTTT.

This chain uses TRBV6-5 with TRBJ1-4; TRBD1 might be the D (5 bases). This CDR3 is 14 amino acids long. Trimming removed 5 bases at V and 7 bases at J, with 14 bases between. Germline lookup yields CDR1 MNHEY and CDR2 SVGAGI. The CDR3 nucleotides are TGTGCCAGCAGTGACGGAAGGGGAGGTGAAAAACTGTTTTTT. Translating it yields CASSDGRGGEKLFF.

This clone was observed at least ten times. The rearrangement joins TRBV2 to TRBJ1-5; D possibly corresponds to TRBD1 (6 bases). Between the trimmed V and J ends, which lost 3 bases and 9 bases, there was a span of 18 bases. The CDR3 has 15 residues. Germline assignment: CDR1 SNHLY and CDR2 FYNNEI. The CDR3 bases are TGTGCCAGCAGTGATCGGGGGGCGGGCCCCACGCCCCAGCATTTT. This translates into CASSDRGAGPTPQHF.

The V call is TRBV7-9, the J call TRBJ1-1; D is perhaps TRBD1 (5 bases). The CDR3 spans 15 residues. Trimming pared 1 base from V and 4 bases from J, leaving 13 bases between. Germline CDR1 reads SEHNR; CDR2 reads FQNEAQ (reference sequence). The chain's CDR3 is CASSLGLGGSTEAFF. The CDR3 bases are TGTGCCAGCAGCTTAGGACTGGGGGGAAGCACTGAAGCTTTCTTT.

The chain carries TRBV25-1 and TRBJ2-7; TRBD1 is a possible D gene (8 bases). V was pared by 1 base and J by 2 bases, with 18 bases between. The germline V gene encodes CDR1 MGHDK and CDR2 SYGVNS. CDR3 length: 17 residues. The CDR3 region is CASSEWGGQANPYEQYF. CDR3 nucleotide sequence: TGTGCCAGCAGTGAATGGGGGGGACAGGCGAACCCCTACGAGCAGTACTTC.

This chain connects TRBV7-2 to TRBJ2-7; D is possibly TRBD2 (5 bases). Trimming took 2 bases from V and 5 from J, leaving 13 bases between them. The CDR3 length is 14 residues. CDR1 is SGHTA, CDR2 FQGNSA, per germline. The CDR3 nucleotides read TGTGCCAGCAGCTTAAATCTGGTGGAGGACGAGCAGTACTTC. Translation gives CASSLNLVEDEQYF.

The V gene is TRBV27, the J gene TRBJ2-3, with D unclear. This CDR3 has 15 residues. In germline, CDR1 is MNHEY, CDR2 SMNVEV (reference sequence). V gave up 10 bases and J gave up 2 bases, with 19 bases separating them. CDR3 in DNA: TGTGCCACGCGCGAGTCCCAACTAATCACAGATACGCAGTATTTT. Its translation: CATRESQLITDTQYF.

The J gene is TRBJ1-5, the V gene TRBV29-1; TRBD1 might be the D (5 bases). The CDR3 contains 14 residues. Germline V gene lookup returns CDR1 SQVTM and CDR2 ANQGSEA. The V end was cut by 4 bases, the J end by 0 bases, with 10 bases between. The CDR3 region has the DNA TGCAGCGTTGCCCACGACAGTAGCAATCAGCCCCAGCATTTT. Protein sequence: CSVAHDSSNQPQHF.

V gene TRBV27 combines with J gene TRBJ2-5; D perhaps matches TRBD2 (5 bases). CDR1 is MNHEY, CDR2 SMNVEV, per germline (reference sequence). The length of the CDR3 is 15 residues. Trimming removed 5 bases from V and 6 bases from J, with 19 bases in between. The CDR3 bases are TGTGCCAGCAGTCCCCTAATTCGGGGTCATAAGACCCAGTACTTC. Translated: CASSPLIRGHKTQYF.

This clone is termed medium-sized. The chain carries TRBV6-4 and TRBJ2-3, with TRBD1 matching over 10 bases. Germline V gene sequence: CDR1 MRHNA, CDR2 SNTAGT. J gave up 4 bases and V 2 bases, and 0 bases lay outside the gene matches. The CDR3 spans 14 residues. CDR3 bases: TGTGCCAGCAGTGACGGACAGGGGGCAGATACGCAGTATTTT. Its protein is CASSDGQGADTQYF.

This clone has only a few counts. The gene calls are TRBV15 and TRBJ2-1, with TRBD2 identical over 11 bases. Germline lookup yields CDR1 LNHNV and CDR2 YYDKDF (reference sequence). The junction had 8 bases not matched to a gene; V was cut back by 2 bases and J by 5 bases. The length of the CDR3 is 17 residues. The CDR3 reads CATSRSRLAGRNNEQFF. The CDR3 DNA reads TGTGCCACCAGCAGATCTAGACTAGCGGGGCGTAACAATGAGCAGTTCTTC.

The chain combines TRBV7-9 with TRBJ2-4; D might be TRBD1 (6 bases). Trimming removed 5 bases from V and 0 bases from J, with 11 bases in between. The length of the CDR3 is 15 residues. Germline loops: CDR1 SEHNR, CDR2 FQNEAQ (reference sequence). CDR3 region: CASSPGQLAKNIQYF. The CDR3 nucleotides read TGTGCCAGCAGCCCAGGACAGCTAGCCAAAAACATTCAGTACTTC.

A single count supports this clone. The gene calls are TRBV6-1 and TRBJ1-5; a possible D gene is TRBD1 (5 bases). CDR3 size: 14 residues. V lost 5 bases, J lost 5 bases, and 13 bases lay in between. CDR1 and CDR2 (germline): MNHNS, SASEGT. CDR3 in amino acids: CASSLRGGHQPQHF. CDR3 sequence (DNA): TGTGCCAGCAGTCTCCGGGGGGGACATCAGCCCCAGCATTTT.

This clone was recorded a few times. This rearrangement joins TRBV4-2 to TRBJ1-2, with D perhaps matching TRBD1 (6 bases). This CDR3 comprises 16 residues. Germline CDR1 reads LGHNA; CDR2 reads YNFKEQ. The V end was cut by 0 bases, the J end by 8 bases, with 19 bases between. This chain's CDR3 is CASSQDRKGGGRGYTF. CDR3 sequence (DNA): TGTGCCAGCAGCCAAGATCGAAAAGGGGGGGGCAGGGGCTACACCTTC.

A note on this clone: The sample has other DNA sequences that encode this CDR3 too. This sequence joins TRBV27 and TRBJ1-5; D ambiguous. The germline V gene has CDR1 MNHEY and CDR2 SMNVEV (reference sequence). V gave up 3 bases and J gave up 0 bases, with 6 bases separating them. The CDR3 is 14 residues long. The CDR3 here is CASSLRDSNQPQHF. The CDR3 DNA follows: TGTGCCAGCAGTTTGAGGGATAGCAATCAGCCCCAGCATTTT.

The V gene is TRBV27, the J gene TRBJ1-1, with D uncertain. V shed 2 bases and J shed 6 bases, with 4 bases lying between them. There are 11 residues in the CDR3. The V gene's germline CDR1 is MNHEY and CDR2 SMNVEV (reference sequence). The CDR3 protein is CASSLGPEAFF. The CDR3 DNA sequence: TGTGCCAGCAGTTTAGGCCCTGAAGCTTTCTTT.

The chain couples TRBV4-1 to TRBJ1-5, with 7 bases identical to TRBD1. V gave up 1 base and J gave up 4 bases; unmatched junction bases: 4. This CDR3 spans 15 amino acids. From germline, CDR1 is MGHRA and CDR2 YSYEKL. For the CDR3, the DNA is TGCGCCAGCAGCCAAGTGGAGGGGGCTAATCAGCCCCAGCATTTT. Protein product: CASSQVEGANQPQHF.

This clone occurred once. The chain joins TRBV7-2 to TRBJ1-5; D call uncertain. This CDR3 has 13 amino acids. Germline V CDR1 and CDR2: SGHTA, FQGNSA. V was trimmed by 5 bases and J by 5 bases, leaving 10 bases between them. The CDR3 is CASSPAAHQPQHF. The CDR3 bases are TGTGCCAGCAGCCCCGCGGCCCATCAGCCCCAGCATTTT.

The chain employs TRBV27 and TRBJ1-2, with a weak D call TRBD1 (5 bases). Trimming took 2 bases from V and 4 from J, leaving 11 bases between them. Germline lookup yields CDR1 MNHEY and CDR2 SMNVEV (reference sequence). The CDR3 contains 14 residues. CDR3 loop: CASSLTGPSYGYTF. The CDR3 DNA reads TGTGCCAGCAGTTTAACAGGCCCTTCCTATGGCTACACCTTC.